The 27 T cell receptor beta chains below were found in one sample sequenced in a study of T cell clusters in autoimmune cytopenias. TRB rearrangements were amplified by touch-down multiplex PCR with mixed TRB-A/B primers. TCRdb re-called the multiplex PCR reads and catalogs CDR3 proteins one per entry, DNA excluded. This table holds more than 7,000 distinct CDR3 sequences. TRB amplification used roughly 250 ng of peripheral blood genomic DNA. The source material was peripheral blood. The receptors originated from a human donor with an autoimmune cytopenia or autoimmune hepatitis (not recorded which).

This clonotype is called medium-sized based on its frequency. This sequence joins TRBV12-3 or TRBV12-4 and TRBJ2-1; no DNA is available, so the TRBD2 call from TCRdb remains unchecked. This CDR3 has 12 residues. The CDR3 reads CASSSTKDEQFF.

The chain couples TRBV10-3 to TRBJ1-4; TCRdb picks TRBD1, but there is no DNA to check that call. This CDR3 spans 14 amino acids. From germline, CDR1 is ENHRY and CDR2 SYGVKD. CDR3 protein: CAIREQGPNEKLFF.

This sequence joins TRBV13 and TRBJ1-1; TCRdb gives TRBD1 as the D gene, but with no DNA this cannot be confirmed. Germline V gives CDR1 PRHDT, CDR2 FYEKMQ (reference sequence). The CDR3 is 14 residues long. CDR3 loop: CASSSTSLNTEAFF.

CDR3 amino acids: CAISESGTAYGYTF. The genes are TRBV10-3 and TRBJ1-2; TCRdb outputs TRBD1, but without DNA this stays unchecked. Germline V CDR1 and CDR2: ENHRY, SYGVKD. The CDR3 sequence is 14 residues long.

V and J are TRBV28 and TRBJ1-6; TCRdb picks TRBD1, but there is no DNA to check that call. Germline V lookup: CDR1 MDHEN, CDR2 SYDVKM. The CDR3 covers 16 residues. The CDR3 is CASSQRTGWDNSPLHF.

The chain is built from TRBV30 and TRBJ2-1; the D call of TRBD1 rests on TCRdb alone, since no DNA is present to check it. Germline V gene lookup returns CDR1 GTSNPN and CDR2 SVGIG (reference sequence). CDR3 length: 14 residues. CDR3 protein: CAWSSQDRVYEQFF.

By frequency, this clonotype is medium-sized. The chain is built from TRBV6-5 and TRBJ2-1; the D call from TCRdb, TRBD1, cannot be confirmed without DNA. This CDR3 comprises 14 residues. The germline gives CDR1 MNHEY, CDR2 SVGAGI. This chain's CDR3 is CASSPGGSYNEQFF.

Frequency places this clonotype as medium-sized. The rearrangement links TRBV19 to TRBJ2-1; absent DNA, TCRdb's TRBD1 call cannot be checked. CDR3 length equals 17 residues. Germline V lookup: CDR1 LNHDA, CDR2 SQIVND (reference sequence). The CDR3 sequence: CASSIRGTGSTYNEQFF.

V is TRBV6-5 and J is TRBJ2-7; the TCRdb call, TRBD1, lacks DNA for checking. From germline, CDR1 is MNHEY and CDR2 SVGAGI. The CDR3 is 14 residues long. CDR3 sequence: CATSHPGQSYEQYF.

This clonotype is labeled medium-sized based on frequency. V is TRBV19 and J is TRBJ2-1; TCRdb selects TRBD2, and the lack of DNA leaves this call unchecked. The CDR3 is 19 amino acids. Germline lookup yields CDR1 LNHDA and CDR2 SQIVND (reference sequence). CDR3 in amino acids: CASSIFSKWQLANYNEQFF.

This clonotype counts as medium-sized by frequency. CDR3 protein: CASSTTGTGGYGYTF. The rearrangement uses TRBV19 and TRBJ1-2; as DNA is missing, the TRBD1 call by TCRdb cannot be tested. The CDR3 runs 15 residues. Germline V lookup: CDR1 LNHDA, CDR2 SQIVND (reference sequence).

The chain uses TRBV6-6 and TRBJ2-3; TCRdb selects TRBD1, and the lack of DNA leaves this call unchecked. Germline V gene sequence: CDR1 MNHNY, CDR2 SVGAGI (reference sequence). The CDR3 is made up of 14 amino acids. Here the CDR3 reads CATRGGINTDTQYF.

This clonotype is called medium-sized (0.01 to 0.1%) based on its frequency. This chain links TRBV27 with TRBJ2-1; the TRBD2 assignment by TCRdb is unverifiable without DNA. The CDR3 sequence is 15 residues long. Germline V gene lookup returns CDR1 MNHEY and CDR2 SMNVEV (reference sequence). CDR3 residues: CASSYGLAGVNEQFF.

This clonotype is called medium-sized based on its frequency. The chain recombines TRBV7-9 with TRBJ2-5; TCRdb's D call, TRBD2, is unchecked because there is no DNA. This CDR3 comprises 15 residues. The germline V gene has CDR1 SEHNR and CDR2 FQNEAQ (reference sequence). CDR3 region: CASSPVAGGKETQYF.

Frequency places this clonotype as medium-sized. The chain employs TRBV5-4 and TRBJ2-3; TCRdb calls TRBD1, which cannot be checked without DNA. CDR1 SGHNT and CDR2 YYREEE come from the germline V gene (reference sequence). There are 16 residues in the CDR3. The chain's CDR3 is CASSSGQSRSTDTQYF.

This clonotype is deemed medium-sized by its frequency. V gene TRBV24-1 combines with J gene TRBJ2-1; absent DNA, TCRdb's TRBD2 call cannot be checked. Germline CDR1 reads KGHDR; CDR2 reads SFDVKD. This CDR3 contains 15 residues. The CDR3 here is CATLGGKYSYNEQFF.

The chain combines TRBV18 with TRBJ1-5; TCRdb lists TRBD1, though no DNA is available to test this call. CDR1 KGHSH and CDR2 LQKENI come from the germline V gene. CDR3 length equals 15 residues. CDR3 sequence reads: CASSPSGLGNQPQHF.

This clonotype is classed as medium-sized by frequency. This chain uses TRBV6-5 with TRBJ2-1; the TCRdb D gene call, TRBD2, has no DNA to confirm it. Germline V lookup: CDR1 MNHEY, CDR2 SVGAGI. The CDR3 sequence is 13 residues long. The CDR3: CASSPRGIGEQFF.

CDR3 sequence reads: CASSDGQVTVIYGYTF. The gene calls are TRBV6-1 and TRBJ1-2; TCRdb names TRBD1, which stays unverified in the absence of DNA. Looked up from germline, CDR1 is MNHNS and CDR2 is SASEGT. The CDR3 spans 16 residues.

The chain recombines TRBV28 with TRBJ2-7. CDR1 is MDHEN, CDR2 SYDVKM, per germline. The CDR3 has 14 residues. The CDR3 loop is CASSDTGSTYEQYF.

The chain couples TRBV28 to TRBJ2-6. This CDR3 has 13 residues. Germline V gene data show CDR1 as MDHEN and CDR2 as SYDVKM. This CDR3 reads CASSLDGANVLTF.

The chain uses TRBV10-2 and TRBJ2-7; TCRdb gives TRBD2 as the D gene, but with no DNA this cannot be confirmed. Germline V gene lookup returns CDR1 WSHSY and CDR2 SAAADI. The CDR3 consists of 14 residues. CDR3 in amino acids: CASKLAGEQETQYF.

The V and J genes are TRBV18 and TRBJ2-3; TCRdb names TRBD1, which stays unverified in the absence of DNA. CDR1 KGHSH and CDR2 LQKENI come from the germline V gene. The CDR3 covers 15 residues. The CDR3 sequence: CASSPPTGVEDTQYF.

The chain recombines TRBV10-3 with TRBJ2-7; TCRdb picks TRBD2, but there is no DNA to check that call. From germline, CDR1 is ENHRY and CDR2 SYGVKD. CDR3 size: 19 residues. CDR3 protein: CAISETTPELAGGAYEQYF.

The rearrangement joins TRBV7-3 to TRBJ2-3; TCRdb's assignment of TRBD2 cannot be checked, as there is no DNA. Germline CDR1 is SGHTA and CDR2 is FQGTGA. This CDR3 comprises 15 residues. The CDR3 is CASSYSGSSTDTQYF.

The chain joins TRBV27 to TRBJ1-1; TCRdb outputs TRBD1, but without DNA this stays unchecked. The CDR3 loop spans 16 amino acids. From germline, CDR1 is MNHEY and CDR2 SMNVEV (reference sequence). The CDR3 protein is CASGVLPGTAGTEAFF.

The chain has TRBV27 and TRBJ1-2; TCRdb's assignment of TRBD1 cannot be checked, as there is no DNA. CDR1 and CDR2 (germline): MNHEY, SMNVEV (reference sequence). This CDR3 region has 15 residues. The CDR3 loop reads CASSSLWGVEYGYTF.